The clone carrying this T cell receptor beta chain was seen a handful of times. The data were obtained in a study of OX40 agonist ivuxolimab in advanced cancers. Study overall: Treatment of patients was with ivuxolimab, an agonistic anti-OX40 (CD134) antibody.

Clones were sequenced by immunoSEQ multiplex PCR, and TCRdb holds only the in-frame ones, with some missing. Of around 60,000 clones in the sample, 75% to 85% were seen once. This CDR3 is built from 13 residues. With 11 bases removed from V and 1 base from J, the gap between germline ends came to 15 bases. Looked up from germline, CDR1 is MDHEN and CDR2 is SYDVKM. The investigators sampled blood at baseline, at cycle 4 day 1, and at cycle 7 day 1. The chain carries TRBV28 and TRBJ2-7, with a possible D match to TRBD2 (5 bases). Sample: CD4+ or CD8+ T cells sorted from blood, taken in a trial of the OX40 agonist ivuxolimab. The clonotype originates from an adult with an advanced solid tumor such as melanoma, head and neck, liver or kidney cancer. CDR3 region: CAVKDFTSYEQYF. Here the CDR3 DNA reads TGTGCCGTGAAGGACTTTACTTCCTACGAGCAGTACTTC.